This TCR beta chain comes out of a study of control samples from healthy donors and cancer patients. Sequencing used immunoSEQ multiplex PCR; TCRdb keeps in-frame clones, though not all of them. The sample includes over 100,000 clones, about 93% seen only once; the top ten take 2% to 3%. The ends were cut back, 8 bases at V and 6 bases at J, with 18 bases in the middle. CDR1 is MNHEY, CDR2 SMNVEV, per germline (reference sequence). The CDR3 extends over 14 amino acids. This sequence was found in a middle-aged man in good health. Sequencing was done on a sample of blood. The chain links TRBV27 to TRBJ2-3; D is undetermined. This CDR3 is CASYFPSPGDTQYF. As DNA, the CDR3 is TGTGCCAGCTATTTCCCCAGCCCGGGCGATACGCAGTATTTT.